One T cell receptor (beta chain) is described in this entry. Its antigen is undetermined. There are 12 residues in the CDR3. Trimming took off 4 bases at V and 7 bases at J, with 7 bases between the two ends. Germline CDR1 LNHDA, CDR2 SQIVND (reference sequence). The authors processed graft tissue to release intraepithelial and lamina propria lymphocytes. These data belong to a study of graft-versus-host responses after intestinal transplantation. Study in general: In this cohort, recipients had multivisceral, liver-intestinal, or isolated intestinal transplants. Whole-study results and caveats: Early HvG declines after transplant were associated with peak circulating GvH clone levels.

Using immunoSEQ multiplex PCR, the repertoire was profiled, and TCRdb retains in-frame clones only, with some absent. The table lists some 14,000 clones, approximately 61% of them singletons, with roughly 10% in the top ten. Sequenced material: ileum tissue, taken 650 to 700 days after intestinal transplantation. The receptor's source is a human patient who received an intestinal transplant, so some T cells may come from the graft donor. The chain links TRBV19 to TRBJ1-4; D gene uncertain. The CDR3 DNA follows: TGTGCCAGTAGTACCCCCGGTGAAAAACTGTTTTTT. It encodes CASSTPGEKLFF.